This TCR beta chain was obtained from a study of cytomegalovirus exposure and HLA in healthy donors. The PCR employed 60 Vbeta primers together with 13 Jbeta primers. Produced via immunoSEQ multiplex PCR; TCRdb's table is partial and in-frame only. The sample holds approximately 70,000 clones, approximately 78% seen once. The CDR3 loop spans 16 amino acids. V was trimmed by 4 bases and J by 7 bases, leaving 21 bases between them. The germline V gene has CDR1 SGHDT and CDR2 YYEEEE. The clonotype was recovered from a woman aged 25 to 39 in good health and CMV-seronegative. The sample comprised PBMCs. The rearrangement links TRBV5-6 to TRBJ2-1; possible D gene TRBD2, 6 bases. This CDR3 is CASSLTGLDTMNEQFF. In DNA form, the CDR3 reads TGTGCCAGCAGCCTTACGGGACTCGATACGATGAATGAGCAGTTCTTC. Using reference TRBV5-6 and TRBJ2-1 for the parts outside the CDR3, the full variable domain is DAGVTQSPTHLIKTRGQQVTLRCSPKSGHDTVSWYQQALGQGPQFIFQYYEEEERQRGNFPDRFSGHQFPNYSSELNVNALLLGDSALYLCASSLTGLDTMNEQFFGPGTRLTVL.